A single TCR beta chain is shown here with its context. V dropped 4 bases and J dropped 1 base, with 10 bases sitting between them. Germline V gene data show CDR1 as PRHDT and CDR2 as FYEKMQ (reference sequence). This CDR3 has 14 residues. This sample was taken from a study of CD8 T cells in Susac syndrome. An amount of RNA that ranged from roughly 0.45 to 1 ug was reverse transcribed with random hexamers. Via MiXCR, TCRdb re-called the immunoSEQ multiplex PCR reads, giving one row per CDR3 protein. The repertoire holds about 110,000 distinct CDR3 sequences, with around 94% as singletons. TEMRA cells were enriched by FACS, and CD4+ and CD8+ T cells were negatively isolated.

The J gene is TRBJ1-1, the V gene TRBV13, with D hard to call. Sequencing was carried out using CD8+ T cells from PBMCs. The sequence was obtained from a human donor with Susac syndrome. In DNA form, the CDR3 reads TGTGCCAGCAGCTCAGCAAGGAGGAACACTGAAGCTTTCTTT. This sequence encodes CASSSARRNTEAFF. The variable domain in full, with the rest retrieved from reference TRBV13 and TRBJ1-1, is AAGVIQSPRHLIKEKRETATLKCYPIPRHDTVYWYQQGPGQDPQFLISFYEKMQSDKGSIPDRFSAQQFSDYHSELNMSSLELGDSALYFCASSSARRNTEAFFGQGTRLTVV.